The text below deals with one T cell receptor (beta chain). What it recognizes is unknown. V lost 0 bases, J lost 4 bases, and 8 bases lay in between. CDR1 and CDR2 (germline): KGHDR, SFDVKD. There are 14 residues in the CDR3. The sample belongs to a study of CD8 T cells in Susac syndrome. RNA amounts of about 0.45 to 1 ug underwent reverse transcription with random hexamers. A multiplex approach, immunoSEQ multiplex PCR, amplified TCR beta CDR3 across 54 Vbeta and 13 Jbeta. TCRdb processed the immunoSEQ multiplex PCR reads anew with MiXCR; each CDR3 protein has one entry. In the table there are around 130,000 distinct CDR3 sequences, approximately 95% of which are singletons. Overall study findings and caveats: As acknowledged by the study, its TCR sequencing and HLA analysis included a relatively small number of individuals.

This TCR came from a human donor with multiple sclerosis. This rearrangement joins TRBV24-1 to TRBJ2-5; D possibly corresponds to TRBD2 (5 bases). Material: CD4+ T cells from PBMCs. The CDR3 loop reads CATSDLTEGETQYF. The CDR3 DNA is TGTGCCACCAGTGATTTGACAGAGGGAGAGACCCAGTACTTC.